This passage covers 21 T cell receptor beta chains from one sample sequenced in a study of T cell responses to AZD1222 COVID-19 vaccine. Profiling relied on immunoSEQ multiplex PCR, and the TCRdb table lists in-frame clones only, not all of them. This sample has about 120,000 clones, with about 92% found just once. The specimen comprised peripheral blood, sampled on day 0 of AZD1222 vaccination. These TCRs come from an adult in good health.

The chain joins TRBV5-6 to TRBJ1-1; D remains ambiguous. Germline CDR1 and CDR2: SGHDT and YYEEEE. The CDR3 is 13 residues long. The V end lost 7 bases, the J end lost 4 bases, and 14 bases lay between the germline ends. CDR3 DNA: TGTGCCAGCTGCCACGAGCATTCCACTGAAGCTTTCTTT. Amino acid sequence: CASCHEHSTEAFF.

This clone was counted only a few times. V and J are TRBV4-3 and TRBJ2-7; the match to TRBD2 covers 11 bases. The CDR3 has 19 residues. CDR1 LGHNA and CDR2 YSLEER come from the germline V gene. V shed 4 bases and J 7 bases; nucleotides not matched to a gene: 21. CDR3 region: CASSPQPRGLGLAESEQYF. CDR3 nucleotides: TGCGCCAGCAGCCCCCAACCTCGAGGTCTGGGACTAGCGGAATCAGAGCAGTACTTC.

This sequence joins TRBV7-9 and TRBJ2-1; no clear D. V was cut by 1 base and J by 4 bases, with 8 bases left in between. Germline V gene lookup returns CDR1 SEHNR and CDR2 FQNEAQ (reference sequence). The CDR3 extends over 14 amino acids. The CDR3 region is CASSLVIGYNEQFF. The CDR3 DNA reads as TGTGCCAGCAGCTTAGTAATCGGATACAATGAGCAGTTCTTC.

This chain connects TRBV11-2 to TRBJ1-2; no definite D call. CDR1 and CDR2 (germline): SGHAT, FQNNGV. The CDR3 is made up of 11 amino acids. Trimming removed 1 base at V and 6 bases at J, with 3 bases between. This CDR3 is CASSLVHGYTF. The CDR3 DNA is TGTGCCAGCAGCTTAGTTCATGGCTACACCTTC.

CDR3 protein: CASLSRLSEIEAFF. CDR3 DNA: TGTGCCAGCTTAAGTAGGCTGTCGGAGATTGAAGCTTTCTTT. The chain is built from TRBV2 and TRBJ1-1; the D is unclear. CDR3 length: 14 amino acids. Germline V gives CDR1 SNHLY, CDR2 FYNNEI. V was pared by 8 bases and J by 7 bases, with 20 bases between.

The chain combines TRBV4-1 with TRBJ1-1; 7 nucleotides agree with TRBD1. Trimming cost V 6 bases and J 5 bases; bases outside gene matches: 3. Germline values: CDR1 MGHRA, CDR2 YSYEKL. The CDR3 is 12 residues long. DNA of the CDR3: TGCGCCAGCAGAGAGGGGGCAACTGAAGCTTTCTTT. It encodes CASREGATEAFF.

Regarding this clone: The final CDR3 position lacks the conserved phenylalanine or tryptophan, pointing to a likely read error. Because the CDR3's place on the DNA is in doubt, the DNA is left out and the CDR3 is given as listed by TCRdb. The chain carries TRBV2 and TRBJ1-4. The CDR3 has 13 amino acids, counting both end residues. CDR1 is SNHLY, CDR2 FYNNEI, per germline. CDR3 protein: CASSEQGEGGVRI.

The chain employs TRBV23-1 and TRBJ2-7, with TRBD1 as a possible D gene (6 bases). TRBV23-1 is classed as an ORF, of uncertain function. Deletions cut 4 bases from V and 1 base from J, with 8 bases between. The CDR3 extends over 13 amino acids. Here the CDR3 reads CASSLDRSYEQYF. CDR3 in DNA: TGCGCCAGCAGTCTCGACAGGTCCTACGAGCAGTACTTC.

The J gene is TRBJ1-5, the V gene TRBV10-2, with D possibly TRBD1 on 5 matching bases. Deletions cut 0 bases from V and 1 base from J, with 7 bases between. The germline V gene encodes CDR1 WSHSY and CDR2 SAAADI. There are 15 residues in the CDR3. The CDR3: CASSESGGSNQPQHF. The CDR3 bases are TGCGCCAGCAGTGAGTCGGGGGGAAGCAATCAGCCCCAGCATTTT.

V usage is TRBV6-5 and J usage is TRBJ1-1; D is possibly TRBD1 (5 bases). CDR1 is MNHEY and CDR2 is SVGAGI in the germline V gene. The length of the CDR3 is 13 residues. V dropped 2 bases and J dropped 1 base, with 5 bases sitting between them. CDR3 sequence: CASSYGTNTEAFF. The CDR3 nucleotides read TGTGCCAGCAGTTACGGGACGAACACTGAAGCTTTCTTT.

V gene TRBV6-5 combines with J gene TRBJ2-5, with D hard to call. V lost 2 bases to trimming and J lost 5 bases, with 3 bases between them. Germline CDR1 MNHEY, CDR2 SVGAGI. There are 11 residues in the CDR3. The CDR3 DNA reads as TGTGCCAGCAGTTACGATGAGACCCAGTACTTC. Amino acid sequence: CASSYDETQYF.

The chain recombines TRBV2 with TRBJ2-1, with TRBD2 as a possible D gene (5 bases). Looked up from germline, CDR1 is SNHLY and CDR2 is FYNNEI. This CDR3 comprises 16 residues. Trimming removed 7 bases from V and 6 bases from J, with 22 bases in between. The CDR3 region has the DNA TGTGCCAGCACTCCTAAAATGGAGAGGGCAATCAATGAGCAGTTCTTC. This translates into CASTPKMERAINEQFF. Supplemented by reference TRBV2 and TRBJ2-1, the full variable domain reads EPEVTQTPSHQVTQMGQEVILRCVPISNHLYFYWYRQILGQKVEFLVSFYNNEISEKSEIFDDQFSVERPDGSNFTLKIRSTKLEDSAMYFCASTPKMERAINEQFFGPGTRLTVL.

CDR3 in DNA: TGTGCCAGCAGCCTGAGCGACACTGAAGCTTTCTTT. Its protein is CASSLSDTEAFF. This chain links TRBV6-5 with TRBJ1-1, with D unresolved. CDR1 and CDR2 (germline): MNHEY, SVGAGI. The CDR3 has 12 residues. With 6 bases removed from V and 3 bases from J, the gap between germline ends came to 8 bases.

The V call is TRBV30, the J call TRBJ1-1; D uncertain. CDR3 length equals 11 residues. Per the germline V gene, CDR1 is GTSNPN and CDR2 is SVGIG (reference sequence). The V end lost 0 bases, the J end lost 10 bases, and 9 bases lay between the germline ends. This CDR3 is CAWSVKQPAFF. The CDR3 region has the DNA TGTGCCTGGAGTGTAAAACAGCCAGCTTTCTTT.

The gene calls are TRBV19 and TRBJ2-1; tentatively, D is TRBD1 (5 bases). CDR1 LNHDA and CDR2 SQIVND come from the germline V gene (reference sequence). CDR3 length equals 16 residues. V was pared by 0 bases and J by 4 bases, with 13 bases between. The CDR3 protein is CASSIEVGRMYNEQFF. The CDR3 nucleotides are TGTGCCAGTAGTATAGAGGTGGGGCGCATGTACAATGAGCAGTTCTTC.

The V gene is TRBV4-3, the J gene TRBJ2-5, with D hard to call. There are 16 residues in the CDR3. Looked up from germline, CDR1 is LGHNA and CDR2 is YSLEER. The ends were cut back, 0 bases at V and 7 bases at J, with 18 bases in the middle. The CDR3 DNA is TGCGCCAGCAGCCAAGAACTTAGCCAGGAAAAGATGACCCAGTACTTC. Residues: CASSQELSQEKMTQYF.

The V gene is TRBV28, the J gene TRBJ1-2, with D possibly matching TRBD1 (5 bases). V lost 4 bases, J lost 10 bases, and 10 bases lay in between. The germline CDR1 and CDR2 sequences are MDHEN and SYDVKM. The CDR3 loop spans 11 amino acids. CDR3 protein: CASSSGHYYTF. The DNA for the CDR3 is TGTGCCAGCAGTTCCGGACATTACTACACCTTC.

This clone was observed a single time. The chain joins TRBV10-3 to TRBJ1-3; D remains ambiguous. Germline CDR1 is ENHRY and CDR2 is SYGVKD. Trimming left V 7 bases short and J 4 bases short, with 11 bases between. This CDR3 has 13 residues. In DNA form, the CDR3 reads TGTGCCATCACCCCGAGCCTAGGAAACACCATATATTTT. Protein product: CAITPSLGNTIYF.

This clone appeared a single time. The chain links TRBV11-2 to TRBJ2-5; a possible D gene is TRBD1 (6 bases). V lost 5 bases, J lost 0 bases, and 25 bases lay in between. The CDR3 covers 19 residues. CDR1 is SGHAT and CDR2 is FQNNGV in the germline V gene. The CDR3 sequence is CASSQTIGTGTNDQETQYF. The CDR3 DNA reads as TGTGCCAGCAGCCAGACGATCGGAACCGGGACAAACGACCAAGAGACCCAGTACTTC.

V and J are TRBV29-1 and TRBJ1-1; no reliable D call. Germline lookup yields CDR1 SQVTM and CDR2 ANQGSEA. The CDR3 extends over 14 amino acids. The V end was cut by 6 bases, the J end by 5 bases, with 19 bases between. The CDR3 region is CSVPRVSLGTEAFF. The CDR3 DNA reads as TGCAGCGTCCCCCGGGTCTCCCTTGGGACTGAAGCTTTCTTT.

The chain is built from TRBV7-2 and TRBJ2-7, with D perhaps TRBD1 (5 bases). Trimming took 3 bases from V and 2 from J, leaving 11 bases between them. The CDR3 has 14 residues. Germline CDR1 SGHTA, CDR2 FQGNSA. CDR3 region: CASSLTVSTYEQYF. The CDR3 DNA follows: TGTGCCAGCAGCTTGACAGTCTCCACCTACGAGCAGTACTTC. The variable domain in full, with the rest retrieved from reference TRBV7-2 and TRBJ2-7, is GAGVSQSPSNKVTEKGKDVELRCDPISGHTALYWYRQSLGQGLEFLIYFQGNSAPDKSGLPSDRFSAERTGGSVSTLTIQRTQQEDSAVYLCASSLTVSTYEQYFGPGTRLTVT.